The 20 T cell receptor beta chains listed next were all sequenced from one sample in a study of shared clonotypes between healthy human individuals. Using immunoSEQ multiplex PCR, the repertoire was profiled, and TCRdb retains in-frame clones only, with some absent. The profile covers over 850,000 clones, with 75% to 85% appearing a single time and 0.6% to 0.75% taken by the ten largest. The sample comprised memory CD4+ T cells from PBMCs. Subset meaning: CD45RA-negative fraction. These receptors were taken from a man younger than 30 in good health. Some clones in this sample may be carry-over from other donors' samples.

This chain links TRBV9 with TRBJ1-3, with 7 nucleotides matching TRBD1. This CDR3 comprises 15 residues. The germline V gene has CDR1 SGDLS and CDR2 YYNGEE. After removal of 6 bases from V and 0 bases from J, the junction contained 6 bases not matched to a gene. CDR3 sequence reads: CASNPTGTSGNTIYF. The CDR3 DNA sequence: TGTGCCAGCAACCCGACAGGGACCTCTGGAAACACCATATATTTT. The full variable domain, in which reference TRBV9 and TRBJ1-3 provide the parts outside the CDR3, is DSGVTQTPKHLITATGQRVTLRCSPRSGDLSVYWYQQSLDQGLQFLIQYYNGEERAKGNILERFSAQQFPDLHSELNLSSLELGDSALYFCASNPTGTSGNTIYFGEGSWLTVV.

Remarks on this clone: Other nucleotide sequences in the sample specify the same CDR3. This sequence joins TRBV5-6 and TRBJ2-1; 12 bases line up with TRBD2. CDR3 length equals 15 residues. CDR1 SGHDT and CDR2 YYEEEE come from the germline V gene. Germline trimming cut 4 bases from V and 3 bases from J; bases unmatched to any gene: 2. For the CDR3, the DNA is TGTGCCAGCAGCCCGACTAGCGGGAGCTACAATGAGCAGTTCTTC. It is translated as CASSPTSGSYNEQFF.

This clone has a single count. A far larger clone differs by one base, so this is likely a read error. V gene TRBV30 combines with J gene TRBJ1-4; D unresolved. The germline gives CDR1 GTSNPN, CDR2 SVGIG (reference sequence). Trimming stripped 6 bases from V and 3 bases from J, with 5 bases between. The CDR3 extends over 11 amino acids. In DNA form, the CDR3 reads TGTGCCTGCAAGCCTAATGAAAAACTGTTTTTT. It encodes CACKPNEKLFF.

The V call is TRBV7-3, the J call TRBJ2-3; weak D call: TRBD1 (6 bases). Germline V gives CDR1 SGHTA, CDR2 FQGTGA. CDR3 length equals 18 residues. V was cut by 0 bases and J by 1 base, with 17 bases left in between. The CDR3 nucleotides read TGTGCCAGCAGCTTAACGGGGGCCGCAGGGATCCGCACAGATACGCAGTATTTT. This sequence encodes CASSLTGAAGIRTDTQYF.

This clone was counted once. The gene calls are TRBV11-2 and TRBJ2-5, with D uncertain. The germline V gene encodes CDR1 SGHAT and CDR2 FQNNGV. Trimming cost V 4 bases and J 4 bases, with 10 bases left between them. The CDR3 extends over 13 amino acids. CDR3 sequence (DNA): TGTGCCAGCAGCTCAATGCGATCAGAGACCCAGTACTTC. It is translated as CASSSMRSETQYF.

With respect to this clone: A much larger clone lies one base from this, so it may be a read error. This chain links TRBV7-9 with TRBJ1-5; D call uncertain. The V and J ends lost 0 bases and 4 bases respectively, with 4 bases between them. Germline loops: CDR1 SEHNR, CDR2 FQNEAQ (reference sequence). This CDR3 has 13 amino acids. CDR3 region: CASSLAVNQPQHF. Here the CDR3 DNA reads TGTGCCAGCAGCTTAGCGGTTAATCAGCCCCAGCATTTT.

This clone occurred a few times. The J gene is TRBJ1-3, the V gene TRBV7-2, with 7 bases fitting TRBD1. Germline-derived CDR1 and CDR2 are SGHTA and FQGNSA. V shed 2 bases and J 6 bases; nucleotides not matched to a gene: 4. The CDR3 contains 14 residues. The CDR3 protein is CASSLRQGENTIYF. In DNA form, the CDR3 reads TGTGCCAGCAGCTTAAGACAGGGAGAAAACACCATATATTTT.

With respect to this clone: In the same sample, other DNA sequences code for this CDR3. This chain joins TRBV5-1 and TRBJ2-3; D is perhaps TRBD1 (6 bases). Trimming cost V 4 bases and J 0 bases, with 12 bases left between them. Germline V gene sequence: CDR1 SGHRS, CDR2 YFSETQ. The length of the CDR3 is 15 residues. The CDR3 spells CASSPGTGSTDTQYF. In DNA form, the CDR3 reads TGCGCCAGCAGCCCCGGAACAGGGAGCACAGATACGCAGTATTTT. Looking up the rest from reference TRBV5-1 and TRBJ2-3 gives the full variable domain: KAGVTQTPRYLIKTRGQQVTLSCSPISGHRSVSWYQQTPGQGLQFLFEYFSETQRNKGNFPGRFSGRQFSNSRSEMNVSTLELGDSALYLCASSPGTGSTDTQYFGPGTRLTVL.

CDR3: CASSVAPRDYGYTF. The CDR3 DNA follows: TGTGCCAGCAGCGTAGCTCCCCGGGACTATGGCTACACCTTC. The chain employs TRBV9 and TRBJ1-2, with unresolved D. Germline V CDR1 and CDR2: SGDLS, YYNGEE. V lost 0 bases and J lost 3, with 9 bases in between. The CDR3 is 14 amino acids.

J is TRBJ2-3 and V is TRBV2; 9 nucleotides agree with TRBD1. This CDR3 is built from 15 residues. Germline V gene lookup returns CDR1 SNHLY and CDR2 FYNNEI. V was pared by 10 bases and J by 8 bases, with 16 bases of the junction left unmatched. In DNA, the CDR3 is TGTGCCACGAAGCCGGGACAGGGTTCGATAGGTACGCAGTATTTT. It encodes CATKPGQGSIGTQYF.

The chain combines TRBV19 with TRBJ2-1; the match to TRBD2 covers 10 bases. CDR1 LNHDA and CDR2 SQIVND come from the germline V gene (reference sequence). V trimming: 1 base; J trimming: 8 bases; junction bases outside the gene matches: 8. CDR3 size: 16 residues. The CDR3 loop reads CASSIGRIAGGHEQFF. In nucleotides, the CDR3 is TGTGCCAGTAGTATAGGGAGAATAGCGGGAGGTCATGAGCAGTTCTTC. The full variable domain, with the rest looked up from reference TRBV19 and TRBJ2-1, is DGGITQSPKYLFRKEGQNVTLSCEQNLNHDAMYWYRQDPGQGLRLIYYSQIVNDFQKGDIAEGYSVSREKKESFPLTVTSAQKNPTAFYLCASSIGRIAGGHEQFFGPGTRLTVL.

This clone appeared a few times. The chain has TRBV5-1 and TRBJ2-1; D tentatively reads TRBD1 or TRBD2 (6 bases each). The CDR3 has 15 residues. Germline lookup yields CDR1 SGHRS and CDR2 YFSETQ. Trimming removed 6 bases at V and 5 bases at J, with 18 bases between. The CDR3 DNA is TGCGCCAGCACGCCTGGGGGGAACAGGGACAATGAGCAGTTCTTC. Protein product: CASTPGGNRDNEQFF.

This clone was recorded many times. The chain joins TRBV30 to TRBJ2-5, with D unclear. Trimming cost V 0 bases and J 7 bases, with 12 bases left between them. The CDR3 has 13 residues. Germline V CDR1 and CDR2: GTSNPN, SVGIG (reference sequence). In DNA form, the CDR3 reads TGTGCCTGGAGTGTCGGCTTAGAAGGGACCCAGTACTTC. This gives the protein CAWSVGLEGTQYF.

The chain carries TRBV4-3 and TRBJ2-4, with 8 bases fitting TRBD1. Germline CDR1 LGHNA, CDR2 YSLEER. The trim removed 3 bases at V and 8 bases at J, leaving 9 bases unmatched. The CDR3 contains 15 residues. The CDR3 here is CASSHSGQAQDIQYF. Written as DNA, the CDR3 is TGCGCCAGCAGCCATTCGGGACAGGCGCAAGACATTCAGTACTTC.

V and J are TRBV28 and TRBJ2-3, with D perhaps TRBD1 (7 bases). The germline V gene has CDR1 MDHEN and CDR2 SYDVKM. CDR3 length: 15 residues. V was pared by 8 bases and J by 0 bases, with 15 bases between. The CDR3 DNA sequence: TGTGCCAGCCATCAGGGGGGCGGGAGCACAGATACGCAGTATTTT. Translation gives CASHQGGGSTDTQYF.

This clone came up once. V usage is TRBV7-6 and J usage is TRBJ1-6; a possible D gene is TRBD1 (5 bases). V dropped 5 bases and J dropped 10 bases, with 15 bases sitting between them. The CDR3 runs to 14 residues. Germline CDR1 and CDR2: SGHVS and FNYEAQ. The CDR3 loop is CASSPQGAGSPLHF. CDR3 in DNA: TGTGCCAGCAGCCCCCAGGGTGCGGGCTCACCCCTCCACTTT. Complete variable domain (other parts from reference TRBV7-6 and TRBJ1-6): GAGVSQSPRYKVTKRGQDVALRCDPISGHVSLYWYRQALGQGPEFLTYFNYEAQQDKSGLPNDRFSAERPEGSISTLTIQRTEQRDSAMYRCASSPQGAGSPLHFGNGTRLTVT.

The gene calls are TRBV7-9 and TRBJ2-7; the match to TRBD2 covers 12 bases. Germline V gives CDR1 SEHNR, CDR2 FQNEAQ (reference sequence). The junction had 6 bases not matched to a gene; V was cut back by 4 bases and J by 5 bases. The CDR3 is 15 residues long. The CDR3 DNA reads TGTGCCAGCAGCTATCGGACTAGCGGGACGGACGAGCAGTACTTC. It is translated as CASSYRTSGTDEQYF.

The chain links TRBV7-6 to TRBJ2-1, with D perhaps assigned TRBD1 or TRBD2 (5 bases each). The CDR3 is 14 residues long. Between the trimmed V and J ends, which lost 0 bases and 7 bases, there was a span of 10 bases. CDR1 and CDR2 (germline): SGHVS, FNYEAQ. CDR3 in DNA: TGTGCCAGCAGCTTAGCGGGACCCCGGAATGAGCAGTTCTTC. This encodes CASSLAGPRNEQFF.

This clone was observed a few times. The sample has other DNA sequences that encode this CDR3 too. The rearrangement uses TRBV29-1 and TRBJ1-5; TRBD1 is a possible D gene (6 bases). V was clipped by 4 bases and J by 0 bases, with 7 bases between them. Germline CDR1 reads SQVTM; CDR2 reads ANQGSEA. CDR3 length: 13 residues. The CDR3 spells CSVGGGSNQPQHF. The CDR3 DNA is TGCAGCGTTGGAGGGGGTAGCAATCAGCCCCAGCATTTT.

Remarks on this clone: This same CDR3 is encoded by further DNA sequences in the sample. This chain links TRBV7-2 with TRBJ2-5; no firm D call. This CDR3 spans 11 amino acids. Germline-derived CDR1 and CDR2 are SGHTA and FQGNSA. V lost 3 bases and J 5 bases, leaving 4 bases between the germline ends. This chain's CDR3 is CASSFSETQYF. CDR3 bases: TGTGCCAGCAGCTTCAGCGAGACCCAGTACTTC.